The clone carrying this T cell receptor beta chain occurred a few times. These data are taken from a study of blood T cell repertoires in COVID-19. Study-wide context: Sites in the United States, Italy and Spain provided acute and convalescent COVID-19 samples.

Original processing notes: Amplification of reference gene primers was used by the study to estimate nucleated cell counts. Sequencing was performed with immunoSEQ multiplex PCR; in TCRdb, only in-frame clones are kept and a portion is missing. V and J calls and clone size are given by that table; D and trimming were obtained from the DNA. Seen here are around 300,000 clones, roughly 91% observed once, and the top ten hold 1%. Germline assignment: CDR1 SGHTS and CDR2 YDEGEE. The CDR3 length is 15 residues. V gave up 1 base and J gave up 4 bases, with 12 bases separating them. The TCR sequence derives from a man in his forties or fifties with active or convalescent COVID-19. The J gene is TRBJ1-5, the V gene TRBV5-8; weak D call: TRBD1 (5 bases). Sequenced: peripheral blood. CDR3 residues: CASSLPGVGNQPQHF. CDR3 nucleotides: TGTGCCAGCAGCTTGCCGGGGGTGGGGAATCAGCCCCAGCATTTT.